These 25 T cell receptor beta chains came from one sample sequenced in a study of blood T cell repertoires in COVID-19. TCRdb's copy holds only in-frame clones and misses some; the assay was immunoSEQ multiplex PCR. The sample consists of 27,000 or so clones, approximately 79% of them appearing once. Material: peripheral blood. The receptor source for this set is a man older than 75 with active or convalescent COVID-19.

The chain has TRBV4-2 and TRBJ1-5; the D is unclear. Trimming shortened V by 0 bases and J by 8 bases, and 8 bases separated the two germline ends. The germline CDR1 and CDR2 sequences are LGHNA and YNFKEQ. The CDR3 length is 13 residues. CDR3 residues: CASSQETREPQHF. In DNA form, the CDR3 reads TGTGCCAGCAGCCAAGAAACGAGGGAGCCCCAGCATTTT.

V gene TRBV2 combines with J gene TRBJ1-3; D possibly corresponds to TRBD1 (6 bases). The CDR3 totals 16 residues. The ends were cut back, 1 base at V and 0 bases at J, with 10 bases in the middle. The germline V gene has CDR1 SNHLY and CDR2 FYNNEI. CDR3 region: CASSEGTVVSGNTIYF. The CDR3 nucleotides read TGTGCCAGCAGTGAAGGGACAGTTGTCTCTGGAAACACCATATATTTT.

This chain connects TRBV11-2 to TRBJ2-2, with D hard to call. Germline V gene data show CDR1 as SGHAT and CDR2 as FQNNGV. This CDR3 has 14 amino acids. The V gene lost 5 bases and the J gene lost 2 bases, with 9 bases spanning the gap. The CDR3, as DNA: TGTGCCAGCAGCCCTGGAGTCAACACCGGGGAGCTGTTTTTT. Amino acid sequence: CASSPGVNTGELFF. Full variable domain (missing parts from reference TRBV11-2 and TRBJ2-2): EAGVAQSPRYKIIEKRQSVAFWCNPISGHATLYWYQQILGQGPKLLIQFQNNGVVDDSQLPKDRFSAERLKGVDSTLKIQPAKLEDSAVYLCASSPGVNTGELFFGEGSRLTVL.

The chain is built from TRBV9 and TRBJ2-7; tentative D call: TRBD1 (6 bases). The CDR3 has 15 residues. Germline V gene lookup returns CDR1 SGDLS and CDR2 YYNGEE. Trimming took 0 bases from V and 2 from J, leaving 12 bases between them. The CDR3 DNA sequence: TGTGCCAGCAGCGTAGGAGACAGGTTTCCCTACGAGCAGTACTTC. Protein sequence: CASSVGDRFPYEQYF. Looking up the rest from reference TRBV9 and TRBJ2-7 gives the full variable domain: DSGVTQTPKHLITATGQRVTLRCSPRSGDLSVYWYQQSLDQGLQFLIQYYNGEERAKGNILERFSAQQFPDLHSELNLSSLELGDSALYFCASSVGDRFPYEQYFGPGTRLTVT.

The chain links TRBV6-5 to TRBJ1-5, with D tentatively TRBD1 (5 bases). Germline CDR1 reads MNHEY; CDR2 reads SVGAGI. The germline V and J ends were trimmed by 6 bases and 4 bases, with 16 bases remaining between them. The length of the CDR3 is 15 residues. The CDR3 DNA sequence: TGTGCCAGCAGGGGGGGGGTCGCACGAAATCAGCCCCAGCATTTT. This encodes CASRGGVARNQPQHF.

The V gene is TRBV2, the J gene TRBJ2-7; tentatively, D is TRBD1 (5 bases). In germline, CDR1 is SNHLY, CDR2 FYNNEI. Trimming removed 6 bases at V and 3 bases at J, with 9 bases between. CDR3 length equals 12 residues. The CDR3 here is CASSQGLYEQYF. In DNA, the CDR3 is TGTGCCAGCAGCCAGGGCCTCTACGAGCAGTACTTC.

This clone was recorded a few times. The chain couples TRBV6-6 to TRBJ2-2; D ambiguous. This CDR3 comprises 14 residues. Germline-derived CDR1 and CDR2 are MNHNY and SVGAGI (reference sequence). V lost 2 bases to trimming and J lost 5 bases, with 9 bases between them. CDR3 loop: CASSYTEQTGELFF. The CDR3 coding sequence is TGTGCCAGCAGTTACACAGAACAGACCGGGGAGCTGTTTTTT.

The chain carries TRBV7-8 and TRBJ2-7; D perhaps matches TRBD2 (5 bases). V gave up 5 bases and J gave up 2 bases, with 19 bases separating them. The CDR3 has 16 amino acids. Germline loops: CDR1 SGHVS, CDR2 FQNEAQ. CDR3 protein: CASSPFGGSLTYEQYF. CDR3 coding DNA: TGTGCCAGCAGCCCCTTTGGTGGGAGTCTAACCTACGAGCAGTACTTC.

This clone occurred once. The V gene is TRBV4-1, the J gene TRBJ1-2, with a tentative D call TRBD1 (6 bases). V was cut by 6 bases and J by 4 bases, with 18 bases left in between. CDR1 MGHRA and CDR2 YSYEKL come from the germline V gene. The CDR3 contains 15 residues. The CDR3, as DNA: TGCGCCAGCAGTCAATCTGAGGGGGGGGCCTATGGCTACACCTTC. Translation: CASSQSEGGAYGYTF.

The V and J genes are TRBV3-1 (or the pseudogene TRBV3-2) and TRBJ1-3, with D perhaps TRBD1 (5 bases). V gave up 3 bases and J gave up 3 bases, with 12 bases separating them. This CDR3 is 15 amino acids long. Germline CDR1 and CDR2: LGHDT and YNNKEL (reference sequence). The chain's CDR3 is CASSHLRQSGNTIYF. The DNA for the CDR3 is TGTGCCAGCAGCCACCTACGACAGAGTGGAAACACCATATATTTT.

The chain is built from TRBV14 and TRBJ2-1, with D unclear. The germline V and J ends were trimmed by 3 bases and 4 bases, with 4 bases remaining between them. The CDR3 consists of 12 residues. The germline gives CDR1 SGHDN, CDR2 FVKESK. CDR3 coding DNA: TGTGCCAGCAGCCATTCTTACAATGAGCAGTTCTTC. Protein: CASSHSYNEQFF.

This clone was picked up one time. This chain links TRBV12-3 or TRBV12-4 with TRBJ1-2, with D maybe TRBD1 (6 bases). The CDR3 is made up of 13 amino acids. Trimming shortened V by 1 base and J by 4 bases, and 7 bases separated the two germline ends. The CDR3 coding sequence is TGTGCCAGCAGTTTAGGACAGGTCTATGGCTACACCTTC. Amino acid sequence: CASSLGQVYGYTF.

The rearrangement joins TRBV6-5 to TRBJ1-6; no clear D gene. The CDR3 covers 13 residues. With 10 bases removed from V and 14 bases from J, the gap between germline ends came to 21 bases. CDR1 is MNHEY, CDR2 SVGAGI, per germline. CDR3 amino acids: CATELSRGKTLHF. Written as DNA, the CDR3 is TGTGCCACGGAACTTTCCCGAGGGAAAACCCTCCACTTT.

This clone was counted a single time. CDR3 nucleotides: TGTGCCAGCAGGGGAGAACGTGAAAAACTGTTTTTT. This codes for CASRGEREKLFF. The rearrangement uses TRBV6-6 and TRBJ1-4; D unresolved. The CDR3 is made up of 12 amino acids. Trimming left V 6 bases short and J 7 bases short, with 9 bases between. Germline values: CDR1 MNHNY, CDR2 SVGAGI (reference sequence).

The CDR3 nucleotides are TGTGCCAGTGGGACGGGGGTTCCGGGTGAAGCTTTCTTT. Residues: CASGTGVPGEAFF. V is TRBV19 and J is TRBJ1-1, with D maybe TRBD1 (5 bases). Trimming removed 8 bases from V and 7 bases from J, with 17 bases in between. CDR3 length: 13 amino acids. Germline CDR1 and CDR2: LNHDA and SQIVND (reference sequence). Full variable domain (missing parts from reference TRBV19 and TRBJ1-1): DGGITQSPKYLFRKEGQNVTLSCEQNLNHDAMYWYRQDPGQGLRLIYYSQIVNDFQKGDIAEGYSVSREKKESFPLTVTSAQKNPTAFYLCASGTGVPGEAFFGQGTRLTVV.

The chain links TRBV2 to TRBJ1-1; tentative D call: TRBD1 (6 bases). Germline V gene lookup returns CDR1 SNHLY and CDR2 FYNNEI. V gave up 7 bases and J gave up 1 base, with 13 bases separating them. This CDR3 is 14 amino acids long. CDR3 residues: CASKGQTGNTEAFF. The DNA for the CDR3 is TGTGCCAGCAAGGGCCAGACAGGGAACACTGAAGCTTTCTTT.

The chain combines TRBV19 with TRBJ2-3; D possibly corresponds to TRBD1 (6 bases). The V end was cut by 10 bases, the J end by 0 bases, with 11 bases between. This CDR3 is built from 13 residues. Germline V gives CDR1 LNHDA, CDR2 SQIVND (reference sequence). CDR3 DNA sequence: TGTGCCATCGGCCAGGGGAGCACAGATACGCAGTATTTT. It encodes CAIGQGSTDTQYF.

This clone was seen just once. The gene calls are TRBV9 and TRBJ1-4; possible D gene TRBD1, 5 bases. CDR1 is SGDLS and CDR2 is YYNGEE in the germline V gene. V lost 0 bases, J lost 8 bases, and 11 bases lay in between. CDR3 length: 14 amino acids. The CDR3 region is CASSVGRGGEKLFF. The CDR3 DNA sequence: TGTGCCAGCAGCGTAGGGAGGGGTGGCGAAAAACTGTTTTTT.

This clone was counted a single time. The chain joins TRBV6-4 to TRBJ2-3, with 9 bases identical to TRBD2. V lost 5 bases and J lost 0; bases outside the gene matches: 3. Per the germline V gene, CDR1 is MRHNA and CDR2 is SNTAGT. This CDR3 comprises 15 residues. CDR3 residues: CASSPLAGSTDTQYF. CDR3 bases: TGTGCCAGCAGTCCTCTAGCGGGGAGCACAGATACGCAGTATTTT.

The V and J genes are TRBV19 and TRBJ2-7; TRBD1 aligns across 10 bases. The V segment lost 5 bases and the J segment 5 bases; nucleotides outside the gene matches: 9. CDR1 is LNHDA and CDR2 is SQIVND in the germline V gene (reference sequence). This CDR3 spans 15 amino acids. The CDR3 sequence is CASSGPGQGMNEQYF. In DNA form, the CDR3 reads TGTGCCAGTAGTGGCCCGGGACAGGGGATGAACGAGCAGTACTTC.

CDR3 bases: TGTGCCAGTAGCCCCTGGACATACAATGAGCAGTTCTTC. Translated, it gives CASSPWTYNEQFF. The J gene is TRBJ2-1, the V gene TRBV19, with a tentative D call TRBD1 (5 bases). Germline V lookup: CDR1 LNHDA, CDR2 SQIVND (reference sequence). With 6 bases removed from V and 4 bases from J, the gap between germline ends came to 10 bases. The length of the CDR3 is 13 residues. Based on the CDR3 plus reference TRBV19 and TRBJ2-1, the full variable domain is DGGITQSPKYLFRKEGQNVTLSCEQNLNHDAMYWYRQDPGQGLRLIYYSQIVNDFQKGDIAEGYSVSREKKESFPLTVTSAQKNPTAFYLCASSPWTYNEQFFGPGTRLTVL.

V gene TRBV4-1 combines with J gene TRBJ1-2; maybe TRBD1 (5 bases). V dropped 0 bases and J dropped 5 bases, with 13 bases sitting between them. Germline loops: CDR1 MGHRA, CDR2 YSYEKL. The CDR3 runs to 15 residues. This chain's CDR3 is CASSQDRGGGYGYTF. The CDR3 nucleotides read TGCGCCAGCAGCCAAGATCGCGGGGGAGGGTATGGCTACACCTTC.

This clone has more than one count but fewer than ten. The J gene is TRBJ2-3, the V gene TRBV7-9; 9 nucleotides line up with TRBD1. In germline, CDR1 is SEHNR, CDR2 FQNEAQ (reference sequence). V lost 11 bases, J lost 0 bases, and 6 bases stayed unmatched. This CDR3 region has 14 residues. CDR3: CASSGTGSTDTQYF. Here the CDR3 DNA reads TGTGCCTCGTCCGGGACAGGGAGCACAGATACGCAGTATTTT.

The rearrangement joins TRBV7-9 to TRBJ2-3, with D possibly matching TRBD1 (7 bases). The CDR3 is 14 amino acids. Looked up from germline, CDR1 is SEHNR and CDR2 is FQNEAQ (reference sequence). V shed 7 bases and J shed 4 bases, with 15 bases lying between them. CDR3 sequence reads: CASTGGGSSDTQYF. The CDR3 region has the DNA TGTGCCAGCACCGGAGGGGGCTCGTCAGATACGCAGTATTTT.

V usage is TRBV11-3 and J usage is TRBJ2-3; unclear D gene. With 5 bases removed from V and 2 bases from J, the gap between germline ends came to 11 bases. The CDR3 is made up of 14 amino acids. Germline V lookup: CDR1 SGHNT, CDR2 YENEEA. CDR3 DNA: TGTGCCAGCAGCCTGAGAATAGACACAGATACGCAGTATTTT. Protein product: CASSLRIDTDTQYF.